These 8 T cell receptor beta chains share one sample of origin, sequenced in a study of cytomegalovirus exposure and HLA in healthy donors. Researchers ran the PCR with 60 Vbeta and 13 Jbeta primers. Profiling relied on immunoSEQ multiplex PCR, and the TCRdb table lists in-frame clones only, not all of them. This table holds 220,000 or so clones, approximately 80% found once. The sequencing sample was made of PBMCs. All receptors derive from a middle-aged man in good health and CMV-seronegative.

This rearrangement joins TRBV7-2 to TRBJ2-7; perhaps TRBD1 as D (6 bases). The ends were cut back, 8 bases at V and 0 bases at J, with 17 bases in the middle. CDR3 size: 15 residues. Germline V CDR1 and CDR2: SGHTA, FQGNSA. The chain's CDR3 is CASGWGTDSSYEQYF. The CDR3 nucleotides read TGTGCCAGCGGGTGGGGGACGGACAGCTCCTACGAGCAGTACTTC.

Only a few counts were recorded for this clone. This chain connects TRBV28 to TRBJ2-7; TRBD2 agrees at 12 bases. Unmatched junction bases numbered 9, after V lost 5 bases and J lost 4 bases. CDR1 and CDR2 from the germline V gene are MDHEN and SYDVKM. The CDR3 is 16 amino acids. CDR3 sequence reads: CASSAPSGRAGYEQYF. As DNA, the CDR3 is TGTGCCAGCAGTGCCCCTAGCGGGAGGGCCGGGTACGAGCAGTACTTC.

V is TRBV10-2 and J is TRBJ2-7; tentative D call: TRBD2 (6 bases). Germline V CDR1 and CDR2: WSHSY, SAAADI. This CDR3 is 14 amino acids long. The V and J ends lost 1 base and 2 bases respectively, with 9 bases between them. The CDR3: CASSEYSGPYEQYF. CDR3 bases: TGCGCCAGCAGTGAGTATAGCGGTCCCTACGAGCAGTACTTC.

The CDR3, as DNA: TGTGCCTGGAGTGTACAGGGTTTCTCTGAAGCTTTCTTT. It codes for CAWSVQGFSEAFF. The V gene is TRBV30, the J gene TRBJ1-1; TRBD1 is a possible D gene (6 bases). This CDR3 is 13 amino acids long. V gave up 0 bases and J gave up 6 bases, with 11 bases separating them. Germline loops: CDR1 GTSNPN, CDR2 SVGIG (reference sequence).

This sequence joins TRBV2 and TRBJ1-1, with TRBD1 identical over 10 bases. CDR3 length equals 14 residues. Germline values: CDR1 SNHLY, CDR2 FYNNEI. With V trimmed by 6 bases and J by 11 bases, 12 bases remained unmatched. The CDR3 DNA is TGTGCCAGCAGCCGACCGGGACAGGGGTCTCGCGCTTTCTTT. This codes for CASSRPGQGSRAFF.

This sequence joins TRBV6-1 and TRBJ2-2; the D gene is possibly TRBD1 (6 bases). The CDR3 loop spans 13 amino acids. The V gene's germline CDR1 is MNHNS and CDR2 SASEGT. The V end was cut by 5 bases, the J end by 6 bases, with 10 bases between. Here the CDR3 DNA reads TGTGCCAGCAGTCGAGAGGGGGCCGGGGAGCTGTTTTTT. Protein sequence: CASSREGAGELFF.

A single count supports this clone. The genes are TRBV11-2 and TRBJ2-7; 7 bases align to TRBD1. The germline CDR1 and CDR2 sequences are SGHAT and FQNNGV. CDR3 length equals 15 residues. V trimming: 2 bases; J trimming: 4 bases; junction bases outside the gene matches: 8. CDR3 nucleotide sequence: TGTGCCAGCAGCTTACCACAGGGACAGCTTTACGAGCAGTACTTC. Encoded protein: CASSLPQGQLYEQYF. Combining the CDR3 with reference TRBV11-2 and TRBJ2-7 gives the whole variable domain EAGVAQSPRYKIIEKRQSVAFWCNPISGHATLYWYQQILGQGPKLLIQFQNNGVVDDSQLPKDRFSAERLKGVDSTLKIQPAKLEDSAVYLCASSLPQGQLYEQYFGPGTRLTVT.

The V gene is TRBV5-4, the J gene TRBJ2-1, with D perhaps matching TRBD2 (7 bases). Germline values: CDR1 SGHNT, CDR2 YYREEE (reference sequence). The V end lost 0 bases, the J end lost 6 bases, and 13 bases lay between the germline ends. This CDR3 comprises 15 residues. CDR3 residues: CASSLAQGGPNEQFF. The CDR3 DNA reads TGTGCCAGCAGCTTGGCACAGGGAGGGCCCAATGAGCAGTTCTTC.